The rows below give T cell receptor beta chains drawn from one sample of a study of cytomegalovirus exposure and HLA in healthy donors. TCRdb's copy holds only in-frame clones and misses some; the assay was immunoSEQ multiplex PCR. The top ten clones hold 2.5% of a sample with 110,000 or so clones, over 75% of them seen once. Specimen: PBMCs. The origin of the receptors is a young woman in good health and CMV-seronegative. Both conserved end residues are part of each CDR3. A D gene is named only where the DNA matches it firmly. Size is omitted from some rows. Given values are once, few, many or a class for expanded clones.

CDR3aa: CATAVGGRTGELFF
CDR3nt: TGTGCCACCGCCGTCGGCGGGAGAACCGGGGAGCTGTTTTTT
abundance: .
len: 14
d_gene: TRBD2
j_gene: TRBJ2-2
v_gene: TRBV6-1

CDR3aa: CASSYGPSIGTDTQYF
CDR3nt: TGTGCCAGCAGTTACGGGCCTTCCATAGGCACAGATACGCAGTATTTT
abundance: .
len: 16
d_gene: .
j_gene: TRBJ2-3
v_gene: TRBV6-6

CDR3aa: CATSRDLASGPGKETQYF
CDR3nt: TGTGCCACCAGCAGAGATCTCGCTAGCGGGCCGGGTAAAGAGACCCAGTACTTC
abundance: .
len: 18
d_gene: TRBD2
j_gene: TRBJ2-5
v_gene: TRBV15

CDR3aa: CASSPGTPGKDTQYF
CDR3nt: TGTGCCAGCAGCCCCGGGACACCGGGGAAAGATACGCAGTATTTT
abundance: few
len: 15
d_gene: .
j_gene: TRBJ2-3
v_gene: TRBV4-2

CDR3aa: CASSPSPRLAGGPGEQFF
CDR3nt: TGTGCCAGCAGCCCTAGCCCCCGACTAGCGGGAGGACCGGGTGAGCAGTTCTTC
abundance: .
len: 18
d_gene: TRBD2
j_gene: TRBJ2-1
v_gene: TRBV7-9

CDR3aa: CASTRDRENTEAFF
CDR3nt: TGTGCCAGTACCCGGGACAGGGAGAACACTGAAGCTTTCTTT
abundance: few
len: 14
d_gene: TRBD1
j_gene: TRBJ1-1
v_gene: TRBV19

CDR3aa: CASRVGTVGANVLTF
CDR3nt: TGTGCCAGCAGGGTAGGGACAGTCGGGGCCAACGTCCTGACTTTC
abundance: .
len: 15
d_gene: TRBD1
j_gene: TRBJ2-6
v_gene: TRBV2

CDR3aa: CAIRGQSYEQYF
CDR3nt: TGTGCCATCAGGGGACAATCTTACGAGCAGTACTTC
abundance: .
len: 12
d_gene: .
j_gene: TRBJ2-7
v_gene: TRBV10-3

CDR3aa: CASSFLAGGGETQYF
CDR3nt: TGTGCCAGCAGCTTCCTAGCGGGAGGCGGCGAGACCCAGTACTTC
abundance: .
len: 15
d_gene: TRBD2
j_gene: TRBJ2-5
v_gene: TRBV5-5

CDR3aa: CASSPGQFYGYTF
CDR3nt: TGTGCCAGCAGCCCAGGACAGTTCTATGGCTACACCTTC
abundance: .
len: 13
d_gene: .
j_gene: TRBJ1-2
v_gene: TRBV11-2

CDR3aa: CASSTRRPTGGYTF
CDR3nt: TGTGCCAGCAGTACAAGGCGTCCAACGGGAGGCTACACCTTC
abundance: .
len: 14
d_gene: .
j_gene: TRBJ1-2
v_gene: TRBV28

CDR3aa: CSAGQGGSEAFF
CDR3nt: TGCAGCGCAGGACAGGGGGGATCTGAGGCTTTCTTT
abundance: .
len: 12
d_gene: TRBD1
j_gene: TRBJ1-1
v_gene: TRBV29-1

CDR3aa: CASSLGGAGGYGYTF
CDR3nt: TGTGCCAGCAGTTTGGGCGGGGCAGGGGGATATGGCTACACCTTC
abundance: .
len: 15
d_gene: TRBD1
j_gene: TRBJ1-2
v_gene: TRBV28

CDR3aa: CASSGRQGSYGYTF
CDR3nt: TGTGCCAGCAGCGGCCGACAGGGTTCCTATGGCTACACCTTC
abundance: .
len: 14
d_gene: TRBD1
j_gene: TRBJ1-2
v_gene: TRBV7-2

CDR3aa: CASSWRDSSDTGELFF
CDR3nt: TGTGCCAGCAGCTGGAGGGATAGTAGCGACACCGGGGAGCTGTTTTTT
abundance: .
len: 16
d_gene: .
j_gene: TRBJ2-2
v_gene: TRBV11-3

CDR3aa: CAGTGGGGELFF
CDR3nt: TGCGCCGGTACAGGGGGAGGCGGGGAGCTGTTTTTT
abundance: few
len: 12
d_gene: TRBD1
j_gene: TRBJ2-2
v_gene: TRBV10-1

CDR3aa: CASSYSYSNQPQHF
CDR3nt: TGTGCCAGCAGTTACTCATATAGCAATCAGCCCCAGCATTTT
abundance: .
len: 14
d_gene: .
j_gene: TRBJ1-5
v_gene: TRBV6-6

CDR3aa: CAAGGTGKMNTEAFF
CDR3nt: TGTGCCGCCGGGGGGACAGGGAAGATGAACACTGAAGCTTTCTTT
abundance: .
len: 15
d_gene: TRBD1
j_gene: TRBJ1-1
v_gene: TRBV5-8

CDR3aa: CASSMEFRLNTEAFF
CDR3nt: TGTGCCAGTAGTATGGAGTTCCGACTGAACACTGAAGCTTTCTTT
abundance: .
len: 15
d_gene: .
j_gene: TRBJ1-1
v_gene: TRBV19

CDR3aa: CASSIDLNSNQPQHF
CDR3nt: TGTGCCAGTAGTATAGATCTTAATAGCAATCAGCCCCAGCATTTT
abundance: .
len: 15
d_gene: .
j_gene: TRBJ1-5
v_gene: TRBV19

CDR3aa: CASSLGGTGTGANVLTF
CDR3nt: TGCGCCAGCAGCTTGGGTGGGACAGGGACCGGGGCCAACGTCCTGACTTTC
abundance: .
len: 17
d_gene: TRBD1
j_gene: TRBJ2-6
v_gene: TRBV5-1

CDR3aa: CASRARTEGDTQYF
CDR3nt: TGCGCCAGCAGGGCTCGGACAGAGGGAGATACGCAGTATTTT
abundance: .
len: 14
d_gene: .
j_gene: TRBJ2-3
v_gene: TRBV10-1

CDR3aa: CASRRTSTLQETQYF
CDR3nt: TGTGCCAGCAGGCGGACTAGCACTCTCCAAGAGACCCAGTACTTC
abundance: .
len: 15
d_gene: TRBD2
j_gene: TRBJ2-5
v_gene: TRBV5-4

CDR3aa: CASSFRQGHGYTF
CDR3nt: TGTGCCAGCAGTTTTCGACAGGGGCATGGCTACACCTTC
abundance: once
len: 13
d_gene: TRBD1
j_gene: TRBJ1-2
v_gene: TRBV27

CDR3aa: CASSSRSSGNTIYF
CDR3nt: TGTGCCAGCAGTTCCCGTAGTTCTGGAAACACCATATATTTT
abundance: .
len: 14
d_gene: .
j_gene: TRBJ1-3
v_gene: TRBV28

CDR3aa: CASQRGTGYEQYF
CDR3nt: TGTGCCAGCCAACGGGGGACAGGCTACGAGCAGTACTTC
abundance: .
len: 13
d_gene: TRBD1
j_gene: TRBJ2-7
v_gene: TRBV5-5

CDR3aa: CASQSGLAGHEQFF
CDR3nt: TGCGCCAGCCAATCGGGACTAGCGGGGCATGAGCAGTTCTTC
abundance: .
len: 14
d_gene: TRBD2
j_gene: TRBJ2-1
v_gene: TRBV5-1

CDR3aa: CASKREEVGNTEAFF
CDR3nt: TGTGCCAGCAAGCGGGAAGAGGTCGGGAACACTGAAGCTTTCTTT
abundance: .
len: 15
d_gene: .
j_gene: TRBJ1-1
v_gene: TRBV6-1

CDR3aa: CASSGSVNTEAFF
CDR3nt: TGTGCCAGCAGCGGGAGCGTCAACACTGAAGCTTTCTTT
abundance: .
len: 13
d_gene: .
j_gene: TRBJ1-1
v_gene: TRBV27

CDR3aa: CASSSGTYPNEQFF
CDR3nt: TGTGCCAGCAGCTCCGGGACTTACCCCAATGAGCAGTTCTTC
abundance: .
len: 14
d_gene: .
j_gene: TRBJ2-1
v_gene: TRBV7-2

CDR3aa: CASSRDRFREKLFF
CDR3nt: TGTGCCAGCAGCCGAGACAGGTTTCGTGAAAAACTGTTTTTT
abundance: .
len: 14
d_gene: .
j_gene: TRBJ1-4
v_gene: TRBV6-5

CDR3aa: CASSRTGGSNTEAFF
CDR3nt: TGCGCCAGCAGTCGGACAGGGGGCTCGAACACTGAAGCTTTCTTT
abundance: .
len: 15
d_gene: TRBD1
j_gene: TRBJ1-1
v_gene: TRBV5-1

CDR3aa: CASSQASGVSYNEQFF
CDR3nt: TGTGCCAGCAGCCAGGCTAGCGGGGTCTCCTACAATGAGCAGTTCTTC
abundance: .
len: 16
d_gene: TRBD2
j_gene: TRBJ2-1
v_gene: TRBV4-2

CDR3aa: CASSEGGLAGAGELFF
CDR3nt: TGTGCCAGCAGTGAAGGTGGACTAGCGGGGGCCGGGGAGCTGTTTTTT
abundance: .
len: 16
d_gene: TRBD2
j_gene: TRBJ2-2
v_gene: TRBV2

CDR3aa: CASSIPRLAEPQETQYF
CDR3nt: TGTGCCAGTAGTATCCCCCGACTAGCGGAGCCCCAAGAGACCCAGTACTTC
abundance: .
len: 17
d_gene: TRBD2
j_gene: TRBJ2-5
v_gene: TRBV19

CDR3aa: CAWSVRERASGNTIYF
CDR3nt: TGTGCCTGGAGTGTACGGGAACGGGCCTCTGGAAACACCATATATTTT
abundance: few
len: 16
d_gene: .
j_gene: TRBJ1-3
v_gene: TRBV30

CDR3aa: CASSLDSNYGYTF
CDR3nt: TGTGCCAGCAGCCTCGACAGCAACTATGGCTACACCTTC
abundance: .
len: 13
d_gene: .
j_gene: TRBJ1-2
v_gene: TRBV11-3

CDR3aa: CASSLRDRGTGELFF
CDR3nt: TGTGCCAGCAGCCTACGGGACAGGGGCACCGGGGAGCTGTTTTTT
abundance: .
len: 15
d_gene: TRBD1
j_gene: TRBJ2-2
v_gene: TRBV4-2

CDR3aa: CASSQTGSVTQYF
CDR3nt: TGTGCCAGTAGTCAGACAGGATCAGTTACGCAGTATTTT
abundance: .
len: 13
d_gene: .
j_gene: TRBJ2-3
v_gene: TRBV19

CDR3aa: CATLEGYGYTF
CDR3nt: TGTGCCACCTTGGAGGGGTATGGCTACACCTTC
abundance: .
len: 11
d_gene: .
j_gene: TRBJ1-2
v_gene: TRBV6-6

CDR3aa: CASSFSGTSTDTQYF
CDR3nt: TGTGCCAGCAGCTTTAGCGGGACTAGCACAGATACGCAGTATTTT
abundance: .
len: 15
d_gene: TRBD2
j_gene: TRBJ2-3
v_gene: TRBV7-9

CDR3aa: CASSTDRDTVAFF
CDR3nt: TGTGCCAGCAGTACGGACAGGGATACGGTAGCTTTCTTT
abundance: few
len: 13
d_gene: TRBD1
j_gene: TRBJ1-1
v_gene: TRBV6-5